The TCR beta chain under discussion was sequenced for a study of blood T cell repertoires in COVID-19. Across the study: PBMCs, B-cell-depleted T cells, or T cells were the source of the cDNA or gDNA that made up the material.

Method: immunoSEQ multiplex PCR; TCRdb's copy keeps in-frame clones and lacks some. This sample has about 400,000 clones, with roughly 90% found just once. Cohort allocation depended upon clinical history that participants reported. Germline values: CDR1 PRHDT, CDR2 FYEKMQ (reference sequence). The V gene end was trimmed by 4 bases and the J gene end by 4 bases; junction bases not matched to a gene: 6. The CDR3 is 15 amino acids. V is TRBV13 and J is TRBJ1-1; TRBD1 matches 10 bases. The sequenced sample consisted of PBMCs or T cells enriched from blood (not recorded which). The TCR sequence derives from a woman in her 30s with acute COVID-19. The CDR3 here is CASSSTGGYGTEAFF. The CDR3 region has the DNA TGTGCCAGCAGCTCGACAGGGGGCTATGGCACTGAAGCTTTCTTT.